These T cell receptor beta chains were read from a single sample in a study of blood T cell repertoires in COVID-19. Repertoires were generated with immunoSEQ multiplex PCR, while TCRdb's copy carries only in-frame clones and drops some. Of roughly 330,000 clones in the sample, 70% to 90% are singletons; the top ten hold under 4.5%. Input material: peripheral blood. The receptors shown here come from a woman in her 50s with active or convalescent COVID-19. The CDR3 runs from the conserved cysteine through the conserved F or W. A D gene is named only where the DNA matches it firmly. Clone size is not always given. Where it is, it says once, few, many or a class for expanded clones.

d_call clone_size j_call v_call cdr3_nt cdr3_aa
TRBD1 once TRBJ1-2 TRBV4-3 TGCGCCAGCAGCCAAACGGGACAGGGTTATGGCTACACCTTC CASSQTGQGYGYTF
. . TRBJ1-4 TRBV29-1 TGCAGCGTAGAGCCCCGGGGGAATGAAAAACTGTTTTTT CSVEPRGNEKLFF
TRBD1 . TRBJ1-2 TRBV6-5 TGTGCCAGCAGCTTGACAGGGGGTCAGAATGGCTACACCTTC CASSLTGGQNGYTF
TRBD2 once TRBJ2-1 TRBV7-8 TGTGCCAGCAGCTTAGAGACTAGCGGGGGGTACAATGAGCAGTTCTTC CASSLETSGGYNEQFF
. . TRBJ2-1 TRBV6-4 TGTGCCAGCAGTGTGACAGCCAACAATGAGCAGTTCTTC CASSVTANNEQFF
TRBD1 once TRBJ2-3 TRBV28 TGTGCCAGCAGCCAAAGAGCAGGGGGCCCTAGCACAGATACGCAGTATTTT CASSQRAGGPSTDTQYF
. . TRBJ1-5 TRBV5-8 TGTGCCAGCAGCTTGCCAGATCAGCCCCAGCATTTT CASSLPDQPQHF
TRBD1 . TRBJ2-7 TRBV7-2 TGTGCCAGCAGCTCCGGACAGGCTCCCTACGAGCAGTACTTC CASSSGQAPYEQYF
. . TRBJ2-1 TRBV6-2/TRBV6-3 TGTGCCAGCAGTTACTCCGACCGGTCGGGTTACAATGAGCAGTTCTTC CASSYSDRSGYNEQFF
TRBD2 . TRBJ2-5 TRBV6-1 TGTGCCAGCAGTGAAGGACTAGCCTGGGAGACCCAGTACTTC CASSEGLAWETQYF
. . TRBJ1-4 TRBV11-2 TGTGCCAGCAGCTTGAGGCAGTTCAATGAAAAACTGTTTTTT CASSLRQFNEKLFF
. . TRBJ1-5 TRBV6-2/TRBV6-3 TGTGCCAGCAGCTCGGCAGGGGCGCGCAATCAGCCCCAGCATTTT CASSSAGARNQPQHF
. . TRBJ1-2 TRBV6-5 TGTGCCAGCAGTTATTCGGGACAACTTAACTATGGCTACACCTTC CASSYSGQLNYGYTF
TRBD1 . TRBJ1-1 TRBV6-5 TGTGCCAGCAGTTACTCGGGGACAGGGCTCCCTGAAGCTTTCTTT CASSYSGTGLPEAFF
. . TRBJ2-7 TRBV20-1 TGCAGTGCTAGTCCTCCGGGCGAGCAGTACTTC CSASPPGEQYF
. . TRBJ2-2 TRBV5-6 TGTGCCAGCAGCAGGGGTGGGGATACTAACACCGGGGAGCTGTTTTTT CASSRGGDTNTGELFF
. . TRBJ2-7 TRBV12-5 TGTGCTAGTGGTTTTGGACAGACAGGATCCTACGAGCAGTACTTC CASGFGQTGSYEQYF
TRBD2 . TRBJ2-1 TRBV7-3 TGTGCCAGCAGCCTCCTTCCGGCTAGCGGGGGGTACTACTACAATGAGCAGTTCTTC CASSLLPASGGYYYNEQFF
. . TRBJ1-1 TRBV7-2 TGTGCCAGCAGCTTAGGAGGATTTCAGAGGGAAGCTTTCTTT CASSLGGFQREAFF
TRBD1 few TRBJ1-1 TRBV27 TGTGCCAGCAGAAGGGACAGCTTGAACACTGAAGCTTTCTTT CASRRDSLNTEAFF
. . TRBJ1-1 TRBV3-1/TRBV3-2 TGTGCCAGCAGCCAAATTCCGGGTATCGCTGAAGCTTTCTTT CASSQIPGIAEAFF
. . TRBJ1-6 TRBV11-1 TGTGCCAGCAGCTTACGGGATGTCGTGTCACCCCTCCACTTT CASSLRDVVSPLHF
. . TRBJ1-1 TRBV28 TGTGCCAGCAGTCCGCCGACAGTCTCGAACACTGAAGCTTTCTTT CASSPPTVSNTEAFF
TRBD2 . TRBJ2-5 TRBV5-1 TGCGCCAGCAGCTTGGTCCCAGCGGGGGGCAGCGAGACCCAGTACTTC CASSLVPAGGSETQYF
. once TRBJ2-6 TRBV27 TGTGCCAGCAGTCCCCGTGGACTGAGCTCTGGGGCCAACGTCCTGACTTTC CASSPRGLSSGANVLTF
TRBD1 . TRBJ1-4 TRBV27 TGTGCCAGCAGTAAACTCGGACAGGTCAAACTGTTTTTT CASSKLGQVKLFF
TRBD1 . TRBJ2-7 TRBV5-5 TGTGCCAGCAGCCCTGCCCGGACAGGGAATAACGCGGGCTACGAGCAGTACTTC CASSPARTGNNAGYEQYF
TRBD1 . TRBJ1-4 TRBV29-1 TGCAGCGTAAAGGACAGGGAAGATGAAAAACTGTTTTTT CSVKDREDEKLFF
. . TRBJ1-1 TRBV5-4 TGTGCCAGCAGCTTGGACGCAGGGAAGGTTTCCACTGAAGCTTTCTTT CASSLDAGKVSTEAFF
. . TRBJ2-7 TRBV7-5 TGTGCCAGAAGCTTCAGGACTAGACGCGAGCAGTACTTC CARSFRTRREQYF
. . TRBJ2-5 TRBV18 TGTGCCAGCTCACCCAACCAAGAGACCCAGTACTTC CASSPNQETQYF
. . TRBJ1-2 TRBV6-2/TRBV6-3 TGTGCCAGCAGTTACTCGCAAGGGGCCTTAAGAGATGGCTACACCTTC CASSYSQGALRDGYTF